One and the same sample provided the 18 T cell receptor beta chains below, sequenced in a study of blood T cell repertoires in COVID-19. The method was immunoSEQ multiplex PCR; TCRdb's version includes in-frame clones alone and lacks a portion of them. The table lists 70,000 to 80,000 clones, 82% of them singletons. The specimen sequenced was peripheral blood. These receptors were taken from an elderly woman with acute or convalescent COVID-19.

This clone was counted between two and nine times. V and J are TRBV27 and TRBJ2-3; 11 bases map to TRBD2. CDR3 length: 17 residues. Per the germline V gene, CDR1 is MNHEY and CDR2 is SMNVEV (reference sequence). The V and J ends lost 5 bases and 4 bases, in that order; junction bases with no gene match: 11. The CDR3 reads CASSHLGTSGLSDTQYF. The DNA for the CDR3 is TGTGCCAGCAGTCACCTCGGGACTAGCGGTCTCTCAGATACGCAGTATTTT.

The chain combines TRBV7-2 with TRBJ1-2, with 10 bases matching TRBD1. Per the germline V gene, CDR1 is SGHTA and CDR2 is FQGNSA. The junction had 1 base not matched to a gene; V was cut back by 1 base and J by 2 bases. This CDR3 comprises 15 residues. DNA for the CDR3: TGTGCCAGCAGCTTAGGGGGACAGGGGAACTATGGCTACACCTTC. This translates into CASSLGGQGNYGYTF. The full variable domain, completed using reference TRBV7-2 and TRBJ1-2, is GAGVSQSPSNKVTEKGKDVELRCDPISGHTALYWYRQSLGQGLEFLIYFQGNSAPDKSGLPSDRFSAERTGGSVSTLTIQRTQQEDSAVYLCASSLGGQGNYGYTFGSGTRLTVV.

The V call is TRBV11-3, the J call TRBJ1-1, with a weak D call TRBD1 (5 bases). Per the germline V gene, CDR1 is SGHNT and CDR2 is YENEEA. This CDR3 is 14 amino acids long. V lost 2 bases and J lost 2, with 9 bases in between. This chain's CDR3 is CASSLQGKNTEAFF. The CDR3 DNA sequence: TGTGCCAGCAGCTTACAGGGAAAAAACACTGAAGCTTTCTTT.

This CDR3 reads CASKRGETNTEAFF. In DNA form, the CDR3 reads TGTGCCAGCAAGCGGGGAGAGACGAACACTGAAGCTTTCTTT. The gene calls are TRBV2 and TRBJ1-1; no clear D gene. The CDR3 extends over 14 amino acids. Trimming left V 7 bases short and J 1 base short, with 13 bases between. Germline lookup yields CDR1 SNHLY and CDR2 FYNNEI.

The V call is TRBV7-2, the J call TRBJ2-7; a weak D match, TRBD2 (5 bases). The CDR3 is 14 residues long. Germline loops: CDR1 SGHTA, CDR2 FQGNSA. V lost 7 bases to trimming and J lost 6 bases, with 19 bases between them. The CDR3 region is CASKSREWAGEQYF. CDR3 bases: TGTGCCAGCAAATCCCGAGAATGGGCGGGCGAGCAGTACTTC.

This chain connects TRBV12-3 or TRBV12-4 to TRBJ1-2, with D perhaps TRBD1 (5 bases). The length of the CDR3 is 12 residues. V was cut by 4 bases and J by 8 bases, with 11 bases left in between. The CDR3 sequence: CASSWRGDGYTF. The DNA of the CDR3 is TGTGCCAGCAGTTGGAGGGGAGACGGCTACACCTTC.

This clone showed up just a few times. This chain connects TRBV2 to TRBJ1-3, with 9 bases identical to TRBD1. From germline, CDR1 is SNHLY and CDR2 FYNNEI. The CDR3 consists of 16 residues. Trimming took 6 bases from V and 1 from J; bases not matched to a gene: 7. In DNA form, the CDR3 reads TGTGCCAGCAGCTTCGGACAGGGGATTTCTGGAAACACCATATATTTT. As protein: CASSFGQGISGNTIYF.

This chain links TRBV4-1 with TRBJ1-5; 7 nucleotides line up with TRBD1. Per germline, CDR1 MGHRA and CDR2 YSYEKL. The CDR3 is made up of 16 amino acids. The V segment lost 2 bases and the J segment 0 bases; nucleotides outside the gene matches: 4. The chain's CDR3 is CASSQRQGRSNQPQHF. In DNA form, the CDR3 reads TGCGCCAGCAGCCAAAGACAGGGCCGTAGCAATCAGCCCCAGCATTTT.

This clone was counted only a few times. In DNA, the CDR3 is TGTGCCAGTCGCGTTGGGGGGGAAGGCAATCAGCCCCAGCATTTT. Translating gives CASRVGGEGNQPQHF. The chain uses TRBV19 and TRBJ1-5; possibly TRBD1 for D (5 bases). Germline CDR1 reads LNHDA; CDR2 reads SQIVND (reference sequence). V was pared by 8 bases and J by 2 bases, with 16 bases between. The CDR3 is 15 residues long.

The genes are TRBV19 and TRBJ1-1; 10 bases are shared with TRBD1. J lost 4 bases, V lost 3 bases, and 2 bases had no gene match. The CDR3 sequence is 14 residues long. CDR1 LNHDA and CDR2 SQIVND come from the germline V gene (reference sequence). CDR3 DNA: TGTGCCAGTAGTATTCGGACAGGGGGCACTGAAGCTTTCTTT. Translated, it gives CASSIRTGGTEAFF.

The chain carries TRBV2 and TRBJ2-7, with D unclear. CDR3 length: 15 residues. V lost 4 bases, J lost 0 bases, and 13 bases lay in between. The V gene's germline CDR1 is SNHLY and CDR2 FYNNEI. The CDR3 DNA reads TGTGCCAGCAGTGCGAGGTTTTTGAGCTCCTACGAGCAGTACTTC. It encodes CASSARFLSSYEQYF.

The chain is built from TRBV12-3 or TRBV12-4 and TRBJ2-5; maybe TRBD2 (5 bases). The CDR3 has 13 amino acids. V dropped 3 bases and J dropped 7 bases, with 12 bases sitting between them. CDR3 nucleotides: TGTGCCAGCAGTTTCGGCCCCCGGGGGACCCAGTACTTC. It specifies CASSFGPRGTQYF.

As DNA, the CDR3 is TGTGCCAGTAGTATAGTTCTAGCGGGAGGCTTGAGCTCCTACGAGCAGTACTTC. It is translated as CASSIVLAGGLSSYEQYF. This chain joins TRBV19 and TRBJ2-7; TRBD2 agrees at 11 bases. V shed 1 base, J shed 0 bases, and the junction held 8 bases outside the gene matches. CDR1 is LNHDA and CDR2 is SQIVND in the germline V gene (reference sequence). This CDR3 is 18 amino acids long.

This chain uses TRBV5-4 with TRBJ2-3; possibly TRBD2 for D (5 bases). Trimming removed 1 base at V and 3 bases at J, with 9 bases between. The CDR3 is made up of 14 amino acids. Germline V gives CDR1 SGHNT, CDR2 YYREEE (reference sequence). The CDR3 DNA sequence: TGTGCCAGCAGCTTGAGGGAGCAAACAGATACGCAGTATTTT. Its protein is CASSLREQTDTQYF.

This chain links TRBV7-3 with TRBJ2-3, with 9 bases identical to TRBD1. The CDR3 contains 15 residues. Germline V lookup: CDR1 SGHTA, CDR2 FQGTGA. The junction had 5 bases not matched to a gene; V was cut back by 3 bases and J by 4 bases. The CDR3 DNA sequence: TGTGCCAGCAGCTTCACAGGGGGCGCCTCAGATACGCAGTATTTT. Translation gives CASSFTGGASDTQYF.

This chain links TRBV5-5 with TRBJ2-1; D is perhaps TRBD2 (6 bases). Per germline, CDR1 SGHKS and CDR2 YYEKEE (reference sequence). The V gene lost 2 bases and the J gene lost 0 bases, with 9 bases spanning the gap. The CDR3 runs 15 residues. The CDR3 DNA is TGTGCCAGCAGCTTTCGGGGGAGCTCCTACAATGAGCAGTTCTTC. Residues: CASSFRGSSYNEQFF.

CDR3 in DNA: TGTGCCGCGTCGGGTCGCAATCAGCCCCAGCATTTT. Protein product: CAASGRNQPQHF. This sequence joins TRBV19 and TRBJ1-5; D is undetermined. This CDR3 has 12 residues. Trimming left V 11 bases short and J 2 bases short, with 10 bases between. Germline V gene data show CDR1 as LNHDA and CDR2 as SQIVND (reference sequence).

In DNA form, the CDR3 reads TGCGCCAGCAGCCAACCGGGACTAGGGAGGTTCGAGCAGTACTTC. It codes for CASSQPGLGRFEQYF. This chain joins TRBV4-1 and TRBJ2-7, with 8 nucleotides matching TRBD2. Trimming at V came to 2 bases and at J to 6 bases, leaving 9 bases not matched to a gene. Germline assignment: CDR1 MGHRA and CDR2 YSYEKL. The length of the CDR3 is 15 residues.